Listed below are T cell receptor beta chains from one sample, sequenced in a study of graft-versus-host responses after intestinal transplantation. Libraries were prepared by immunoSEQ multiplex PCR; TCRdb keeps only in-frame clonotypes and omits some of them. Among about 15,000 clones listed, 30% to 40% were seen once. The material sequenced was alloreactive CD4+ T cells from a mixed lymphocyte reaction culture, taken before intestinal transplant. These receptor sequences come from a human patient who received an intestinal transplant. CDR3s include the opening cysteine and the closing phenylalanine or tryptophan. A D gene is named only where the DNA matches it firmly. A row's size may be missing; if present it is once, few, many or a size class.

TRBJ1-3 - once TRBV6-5 CASSESQTGNTIYF TGTGCCAGCAGTGAAAGTCAGACTGGAAACACCATATATTTT
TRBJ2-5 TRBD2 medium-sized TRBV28 CASSLLAGAAQYF TGTGCCAGCAGTTTACTAGCGGGAGCGGCCCAGTACTTC
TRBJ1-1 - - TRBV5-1 CASSKDSQNTEAFF TGCGCCAGCAGCAAAGACAGCCAGAACACTGAAGCTTTCTTT
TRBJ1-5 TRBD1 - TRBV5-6 CASSLTGARGSNQPQHF TGTGCCAGCAGCCTGACAGGGGCGAGGGGTAGCAATCAGCCCCAGCATTTT
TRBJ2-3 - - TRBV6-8 CASSYSNSDTQYF TGTGCCAGCAGTTACTCGAATTCAGATACGCAGTATTTT
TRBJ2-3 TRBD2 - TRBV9 CASSVRTSPADTQYF TGTGCCAGCAGCGTGCGGACTAGCCCCGCAGATACGCAGTATTTT
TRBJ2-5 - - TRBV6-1 CASSEDPAYQETQYF TGTGCCAGCAGTGAAGACCCAGCTTACCAAGAGACCCAGTACTTC
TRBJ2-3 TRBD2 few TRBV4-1 CASSPGLARSTDTQYF TGCGCCAGCAGCCCGGGACTAGCGAGAAGCACAGATACGCAGTATTTT
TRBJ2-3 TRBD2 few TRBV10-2 CASTELAGGLADTQYF TGCGCCAGCACCGAACTAGCGGGGGGGCTTGCAGATACGCAGTATTTT
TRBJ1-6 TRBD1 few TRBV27 CASSWDRDSPLHF TGTGCCAGCAGTTGGGACAGGGATTCACCCCTCCACTTT
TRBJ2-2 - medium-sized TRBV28 CASSLSPRQAPNTGELFF TGTGCCAGCAGTTTAAGCCCCCGACAGGCCCCCAACACCGGGGAGCTGTTTTTT
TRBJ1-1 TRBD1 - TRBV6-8 CASRTGINTEAFF TGTGCCAGCAGGACAGGGATTAACACTGAAGCTTTCTTT
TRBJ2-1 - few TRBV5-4 CASSLAGNEQFF TGTGCCAGCAGCTTGGCGGGGAATGAGCAGTTCTTC
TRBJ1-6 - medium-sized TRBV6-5 CASSYITGANSPLHF TGTGCCAGCAGTTACATTACGGGGGCTAATTCACCCCTCCACTTT
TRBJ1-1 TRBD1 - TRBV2 CASTGQGASEAFF TGTGCCAGCACGGGACAGGGGGCCTCTGAAGCTTTCTTT
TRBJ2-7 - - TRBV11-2 CASSLVGGPSYEQYF TGTGCCAGCAGCTTAGTCGGGGGGCCCTCCTACGAGCAGTACTTC
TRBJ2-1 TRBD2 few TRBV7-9 CASSFGLAEGGPYNEQFF TGTGCCAGCAGCTTTGGGCTAGCGGAAGGTGGCCCCTACAATGAGCAGTTCTTC
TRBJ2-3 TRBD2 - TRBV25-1 CASSDPRLAASTDTQYF TGTGCCAGCAGTGACCCCCGACTAGCGGCTAGCACAGATACGCAGTATTTT
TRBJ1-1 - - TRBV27 CASSFHPQGEAFF TGTGCCAGCAGTTTCCACCCTCAGGGGGAAGCTTTCTTT
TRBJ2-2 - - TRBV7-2 CASSRGGELFF TGTGCCAGCAGCAGGGGCGGGGAGCTGTTTTTT